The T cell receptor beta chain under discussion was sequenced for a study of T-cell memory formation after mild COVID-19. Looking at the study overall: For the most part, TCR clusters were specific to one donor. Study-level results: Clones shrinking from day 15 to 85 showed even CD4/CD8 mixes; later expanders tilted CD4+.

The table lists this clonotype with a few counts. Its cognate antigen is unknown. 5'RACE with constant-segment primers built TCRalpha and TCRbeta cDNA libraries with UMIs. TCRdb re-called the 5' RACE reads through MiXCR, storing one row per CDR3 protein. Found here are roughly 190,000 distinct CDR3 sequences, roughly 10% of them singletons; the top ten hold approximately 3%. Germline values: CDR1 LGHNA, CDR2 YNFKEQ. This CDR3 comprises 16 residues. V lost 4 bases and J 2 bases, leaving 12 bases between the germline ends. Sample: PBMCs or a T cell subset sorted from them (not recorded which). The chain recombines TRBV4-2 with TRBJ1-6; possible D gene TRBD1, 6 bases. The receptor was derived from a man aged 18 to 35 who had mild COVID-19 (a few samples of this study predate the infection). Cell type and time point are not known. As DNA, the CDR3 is TGTGCCAGCAGCCCGTCGGGGGGCCCCTATAATTCACCCCTCCACTTT. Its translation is CASSPSGGPYNSPLHF.